The 14 T cell receptor beta chains given below trace back to one sample, sequenced in a study of Ad26.COV2.S vaccination and SARS-CoV-2 variants. Noted treatment: roughly 18 received Ad26.COV2.S at low or high dose, single or two shots; roughly five received placebo; per-sample allocation not given. Sampling occurred on day 63 after the first vaccine or placebo injection. Method: immunoSEQ multiplex PCR; TCRdb's copy keeps in-frame clones and lacks some. Of around 450,000 clones listed, 90% are singletons. The sequencing here drew on peripheral blood, taken in a trial of Ad26.COV2.S vaccine versus placebo. These receptors were taken from a person between 18 and 59 years old who received the Ad26.COV2.S COVID-19 vaccine or a placebo.

The gene calls are TRBV18 and TRBJ1-1; perhaps TRBD1 as D (5 bases). The CDR3 has 16 amino acids. CDR1 KGHSH and CDR2 LQKENI come from the germline V gene. Trimming shortened V by 2 bases and J by 6 bases, and 19 bases separated the two germline ends. The DNA of the CDR3 is TGTGCCAGCTCACCAAACGGGGCAGGAGGGGTCGCTGAAGCTTTCTTT. Its protein product is CASSPNGAGGVAEAFF.

The V call is TRBV4-1, the J call TRBJ2-1, with D tentatively TRBD2 (6 bases). Germline assignment: CDR1 MGHRA and CDR2 YSYEKL. V shed 4 bases and J shed 10 bases, with 11 bases lying between them. The CDR3 totals 12 residues. In DNA, the CDR3 is TGCGCCAGCAGCCGGGACTCCTGGGAGCAGTTCTTC. It specifies CASSRDSWEQFF.

The V call is TRBV19, the J call TRBJ2-7, with 7 bases aligning to TRBD1. The V gene's germline CDR1 is LNHDA and CDR2 SQIVND (reference sequence). V was pared by 5 bases and J by 3 bases, with 7 bases of the junction left unmatched. The CDR3 length is 14 residues. CDR3 in amino acids: CASSFGQADYEQYF. CDR3 bases: TGTGCCAGTAGTTTCGGACAGGCGGACTACGAGCAGTACTTC.

This clone was detected only once. The V call is TRBV18, the J call TRBJ2-5; 8 bases agree with TRBD1. CDR1 and CDR2 from the germline V gene are KGHSH and LQKENI. Trimming took 3 bases from V and 5 from J; bases not matched to a gene: 8. This CDR3 is 15 amino acids long. CDR3 nucleotides: TGTGCCAGCTCACCGTCGACAGGGGTGGGGGAGACCCAGTACTTC. Its translation is CASSPSTGVGETQYF. Full variable domain (outside the CDR3, taken from reference TRBV18 and TRBJ2-5): NAGVMQNPRHLVRRRGQEARLRCSPMKGHSHVYWYRQLPEEGLKFMVYLQKENIIDESGMPKERFSAEFPKEGPSILRIQQVVRGDSAAYFCASSPSTGVGETQYFGPGTRLLVL.

This clone was observed a handful of times. This chain uses TRBV9 with TRBJ2-7; 8 bases match TRBD2. The CDR3 sequence is 14 residues long. J gave up 5 bases and V 4 bases, and 8 bases lay outside the gene matches. The germline V gene has CDR1 SGDLS and CDR2 YYNGEE. The CDR3 protein is CASSFSGVNNEQYF. The CDR3 DNA reads as TGTGCCAGCAGCTTTAGCGGGGTAAACAACGAGCAGTACTTC. Full variable domain (missing parts from reference TRBV9 and TRBJ2-7): DSGVTQTPKHLITATGQRVTLRCSPRSGDLSVYWYQQSLDQGLQFLIQYYNGEERAKGNILERFSAQQFPDLHSELNLSSLELGDSALYFCASSFSGVNNEQYFGPGTRLTVT.

V usage is TRBV28 and J usage is TRBJ2-2; either TRBD1 or TRBD2 may supply D (5 bases each). Trimming took off 11 bases at V and 3 bases at J, with 10 bases between the two ends. This CDR3 spans 12 amino acids. From germline, CDR1 is MDHEN and CDR2 SYDVKM. The CDR3 DNA follows: TGTGCCGTCGAGGGGTACACCGGGGAGCTGTTTTTT. It translates to CAVEGYTGELFF.

This chain uses TRBV4-1 with TRBJ1-6, with 8 bases lining up with TRBD1. This CDR3 is 14 amino acids long. Germline assignment: CDR1 MGHRA and CDR2 YSYEKL. The ends lost 3 bases at V and 7 bases at J; junction bases unmatched: 2. The CDR3 nucleotides read TGCGCCAGCAGCCAGGACAGGGCCAATTCACCCCTCCACTTT. Its translation is CASSQDRANSPLHF.

This clone was seen once. This chain connects TRBV5-1 to TRBJ2-1, with 7 bases that match TRBD1. The CDR3 loop spans 15 amino acids. Germline V CDR1 and CDR2: SGHRS, YFSETQ. V was pared by 4 bases and J by 10 bases, with 14 bases of the junction left unmatched. In DNA, the CDR3 is TGCGCCAGCAGCCAAACAGGGGCCTCAGTAGGGGAGCAGTTCTTC. This gives the protein CASSQTGASVGEQFF.

A few counts support this clone. The V call is TRBV18, the J call TRBJ1-3; 10 positions match TRBD1. V was pared by 3 bases and J by 4 bases, with 3 bases of the junction left unmatched. Germline V gene sequence: CDR1 KGHSH, CDR2 LQKENI. The CDR3 is 15 residues long. This chain's CDR3 is CASSPGTGVGNTIYF. Here the CDR3 DNA reads TGTGCCAGCTCACCGGGGACAGGGGTAGGAAACACCATATATTTT.

This chain connects TRBV10-3 to TRBJ2-7; 12 positions match TRBD2. CDR1 and CDR2 from the germline V gene are ENHRY and SYGVKD. This CDR3 is 16 amino acids long. Losses at the gene ends were 6 bases for V and 4 bases for J; bases not matched to a gene: 10. This CDR3 is CAISRLAGDHAYEQYF. The DNA for the CDR3 is TGTGCCATCAGCCGACTAGCGGGAGACCACGCTTACGAGCAGTACTTC.

The chain links TRBV13 to TRBJ2-1, with 7 bases that match TRBD2. With V trimmed by 5 bases and J by 5 bases, 15 bases remained unmatched. This CDR3 has 17 residues. The V gene's germline CDR1 is PRHDT and CDR2 FYEKMQ (reference sequence). CDR3 region: CASSRDRGTGGDNEQFF. The CDR3 DNA sequence: TGTGCCAGCAGCCGAGACCGCGGGACGGGAGGTGACAATGAGCAGTTCTTC.

V usage is TRBV19 and J usage is TRBJ1-4; D gene unclear. The CDR3 runs 15 residues. CDR1 and CDR2 (germline): LNHDA, SQIVND (reference sequence). Trimming removed 3 bases from V and 6 bases from J, with 14 bases in between. The CDR3 loop reads CASSIPFLNHEKLFF. The CDR3 bases are TGTGCCAGTAGTATTCCTTTTTTGAACCATGAAAAACTGTTTTTT.

The rearrangement joins TRBV11-3 to TRBJ2-1; D remains ambiguous. CDR1 SGHNT and CDR2 YENEEA come from the germline V gene. V lost 1 base, J lost 7 bases, and 8 bases lay in between. The CDR3 is 13 residues long. The CDR3 region is CASSLGVENEQFF. DNA of the CDR3: TGTGCCAGCAGCTTAGGGGTAGAGAATGAGCAGTTCTTC.

In this sample, this clone turned up once. The rearrangement links TRBV4-1 to TRBJ2-7; TRBD1 agrees at 9 bases. Germline V lookup: CDR1 MGHRA, CDR2 YSYEKL. CDR3 size: 15 residues. Losses at the gene ends were 0 bases for V and 4 bases for J; bases not matched to a gene: 4. The CDR3 coding sequence is TGCGCCAGCAGCCAAGAATACAGGGGGCTGTACGAGCAGTACTTC. It encodes CASSQEYRGLYEQYF.